This T cell receptor beta chain was sequenced for a study of blood T cell repertoires in COVID-19 (dated by TCRdb to 2020 to 2022). Background for the entire study: The collaborator samples originated in the United States, Italy and Spain and spanned the acute and convalescent phases of COVID-19. The prospective study material was composed of cDNA or gDNA derived from T cells, B-cell-depleted T cells, or PBMCs. The dataset comprised deeply sampled blood TCRbeta repertoires from subjects exposed to, actively infected with, or recovered from COVID-19. The repertoires were made available in a free public database intended to serve as a resource for research on the immune response to SARS-CoV-2. The samples were drawn from two sources: the first 160 participants of the ongoing ImmuneRACE study, and 1,000 to 1,500 subjects contributed by 6 global collaborators. A de-identified subject ID, COVID-19 status, age in years and sex were almost always included in the sample metadata. Where HLA class I and class II types were available, the types were taken from metadata supplied by the sample provider, not from assay-based typing. General conclusions and limits of the study: The quantity of clinical and demographic metadata differed by source and by participant and was supplied without curation.

Comments on this clone: Its antigen is currently not known. Per-nucleotide qualities are absent, and no much larger clonotype sits a single base away.

In Seattle, one collaborating source enrolled patients while the infection was active and tracked those patients longitudinally over the course of disease. Each collaborating institution followed its own protocols to collect whole blood in K2EDTA tubes. Collaborator samples were shipped for TCRbeta analysis as frozen whole blood, isolated PBMCs, or DNA extracted from either sample type. TCRbeta CDR3 regions were amplified from genomic DNA using the immunoSEQ Assay, a bias-controlled multiplex PCR. The authors' pipeline ran thus. The number of nucleated cells in each sample was estimated from the amplification of reference gene primers within the assay. To quantify the absolute abundance of each unique TCRbeta CDR3 rearrangement, sequence reads were collapsed and filtered. For each sample, productive Simpson clonality was calculated by taking the square root of Simpson's diversity index across productive rearrangements. This immuneACCESS table, as held by TCRdb, lists in-frame sequences with V and J called but not all clones. Of the missing ones, under half trace to an unresolved V gene in checked studies; the others have no known cause. V, J and clone size derive from that table, while D and trimming were established from the DNA sequence. In all, the sample holds around 400,000 clones, and about 87% of those were seen once. The ten largest account for about 2.3% of the sample.

This TCR was recovered from a woman aged 55-69 years with COVID-19, enrolled during active disease. Sequencing used peripheral blood.

CDR3 region: CASSLVLAGADEQYF. The nucleotide sequence is TGTGCCAGCAGCTTAGTATTGGCAGGGGCGGACGAGCAGTACTTC. The sequence links TRBV7-9 to TRBJ2-7; TRBD1 is possibly the D segment (6 matching bases). Per the germline V gene (reference sequence), SEHNR is the CDR1 and FQNEAQ is the CDR2. V is reduced by 1 base and J by 5 bases, leaving a spacing of 15 bases between them. Inclusive of the bounding cysteine and phenylalanine, the CDR3 is 15 residues long. Solely the CDR3 DNA is kept, with 45 bases framed from the first base.